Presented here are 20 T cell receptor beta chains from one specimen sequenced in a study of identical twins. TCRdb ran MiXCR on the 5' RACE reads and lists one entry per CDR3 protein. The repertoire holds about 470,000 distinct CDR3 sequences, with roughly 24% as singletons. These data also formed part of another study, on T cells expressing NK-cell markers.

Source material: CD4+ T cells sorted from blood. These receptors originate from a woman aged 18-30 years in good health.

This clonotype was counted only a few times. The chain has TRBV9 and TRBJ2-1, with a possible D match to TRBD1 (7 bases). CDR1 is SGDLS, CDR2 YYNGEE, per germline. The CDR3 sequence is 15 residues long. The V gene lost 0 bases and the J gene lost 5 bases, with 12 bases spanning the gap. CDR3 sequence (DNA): TGTGCCAGCAGCGTAGTTGCCAGGGGGGACAATGAGCAGTTCTTC. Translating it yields CASSVVARGDNEQFF.

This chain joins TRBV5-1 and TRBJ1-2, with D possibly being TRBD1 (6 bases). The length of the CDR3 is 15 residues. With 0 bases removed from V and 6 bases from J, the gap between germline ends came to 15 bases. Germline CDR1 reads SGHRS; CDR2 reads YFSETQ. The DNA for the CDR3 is TGCGCCAGCAGCTTGGAAACGGGGGCAAGTGATGGCTACACCTTC. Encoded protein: CASSLETGASDGYTF.

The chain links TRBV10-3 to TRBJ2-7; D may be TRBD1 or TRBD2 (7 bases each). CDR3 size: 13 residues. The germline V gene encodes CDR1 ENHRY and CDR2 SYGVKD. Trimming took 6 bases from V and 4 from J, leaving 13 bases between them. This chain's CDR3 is CAIRQGGDYEQYF. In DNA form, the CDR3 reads TGTGCCATCAGGCAGGGGGGGGATTACGAGCAGTACTTC.

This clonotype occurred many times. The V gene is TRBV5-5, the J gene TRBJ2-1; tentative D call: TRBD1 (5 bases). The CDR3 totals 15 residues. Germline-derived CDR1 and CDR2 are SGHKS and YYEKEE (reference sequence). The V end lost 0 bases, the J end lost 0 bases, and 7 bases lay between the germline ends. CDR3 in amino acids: CASSLGQGSYNEQFF. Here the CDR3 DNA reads TGTGCCAGCAGCTTGGGGCAGGGCTCCTACAATGAGCAGTTCTTC.

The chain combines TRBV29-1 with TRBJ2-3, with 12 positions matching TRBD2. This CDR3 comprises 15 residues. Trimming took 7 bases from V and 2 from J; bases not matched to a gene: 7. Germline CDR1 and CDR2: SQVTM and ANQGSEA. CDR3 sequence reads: CSGTRLAGVTDTQYF. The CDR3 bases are TGCAGCGGCACTAGACTAGCGGGGGTCACAGATACGCAGTATTTT.

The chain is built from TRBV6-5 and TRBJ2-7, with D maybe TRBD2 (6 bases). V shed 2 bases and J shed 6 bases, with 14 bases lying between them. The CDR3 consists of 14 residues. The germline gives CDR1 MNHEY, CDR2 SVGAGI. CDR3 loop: CASSYEARRAEQYF. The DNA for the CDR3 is TGTGCCAGCAGTTACGAAGCTCGGAGGGCCGAGCAGTACTTC.

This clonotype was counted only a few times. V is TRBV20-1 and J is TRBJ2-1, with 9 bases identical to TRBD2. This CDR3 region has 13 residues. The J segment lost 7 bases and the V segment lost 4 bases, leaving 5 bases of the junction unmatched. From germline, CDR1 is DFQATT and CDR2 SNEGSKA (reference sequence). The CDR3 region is CSAIPGLANEQFF. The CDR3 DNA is TGCAGTGCTATCCCGGGACTAGCAAATGAGCAGTTCTTC.

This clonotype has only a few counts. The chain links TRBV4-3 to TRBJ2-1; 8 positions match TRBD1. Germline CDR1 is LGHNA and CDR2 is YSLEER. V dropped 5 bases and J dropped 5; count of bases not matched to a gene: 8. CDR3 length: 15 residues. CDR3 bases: TGCGCCAGCAGCTTCGACAGGGGTTGGGACAATGAGCAGTTCTTC. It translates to CASSFDRGWDNEQFF.

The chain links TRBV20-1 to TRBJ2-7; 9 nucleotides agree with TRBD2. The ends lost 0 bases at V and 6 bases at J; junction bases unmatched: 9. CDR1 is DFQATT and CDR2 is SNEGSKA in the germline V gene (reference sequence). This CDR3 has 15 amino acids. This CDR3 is CSAREVGAGGREQYF. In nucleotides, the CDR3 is TGCAGTGCTAGAGAGGTGGGAGCGGGAGGCCGCGAGCAGTACTTC.

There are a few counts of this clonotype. The CDR3: CASSPGMGRTEAFF. The CDR3 nucleotides read TGTGCCAGCAGCCCCGGAATGGGCCGGACTGAAGCTTTCTTT. J is TRBJ1-1 and V is TRBV3-1, with D unclear. Germline loops: CDR1 LGHDT, CDR2 YNNKEL (reference sequence). The CDR3 consists of 14 residues. Trimming cost V 4 bases and J 5 bases, with 14 bases left between them.

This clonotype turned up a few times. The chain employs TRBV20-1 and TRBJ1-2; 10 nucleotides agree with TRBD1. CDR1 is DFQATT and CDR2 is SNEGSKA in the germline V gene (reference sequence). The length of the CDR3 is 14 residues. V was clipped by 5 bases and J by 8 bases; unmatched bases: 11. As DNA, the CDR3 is TGCAGTGCTCCGCGTACCGGGACAGGGGACGGCTACACCTTC. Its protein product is CSAPRTGTGDGYTF.

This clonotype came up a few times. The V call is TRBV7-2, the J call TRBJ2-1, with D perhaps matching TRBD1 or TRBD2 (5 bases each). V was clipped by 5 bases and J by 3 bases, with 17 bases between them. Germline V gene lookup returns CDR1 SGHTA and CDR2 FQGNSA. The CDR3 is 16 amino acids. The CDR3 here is CASSRSSGTIYNEQFF. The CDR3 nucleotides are TGTGCCAGCAGCCGCTCCTCCGGGACCATCTACAATGAGCAGTTCTTC.

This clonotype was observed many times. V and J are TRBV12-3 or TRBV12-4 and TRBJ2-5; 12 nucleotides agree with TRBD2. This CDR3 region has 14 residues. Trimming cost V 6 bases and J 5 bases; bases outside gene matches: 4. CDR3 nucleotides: TGTGCCAGCAGCCCGCTAGCGGGGGGGGAGACCCAGTACTTC. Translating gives CASSPLAGGETQYF.

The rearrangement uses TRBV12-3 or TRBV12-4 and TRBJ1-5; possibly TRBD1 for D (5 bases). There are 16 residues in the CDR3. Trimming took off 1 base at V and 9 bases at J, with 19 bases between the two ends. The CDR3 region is CASSLVLPSQGGPQHF. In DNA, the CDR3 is TGTGCCAGCAGTTTAGTGCTCCCGTCTCAGGGAGGGCCCCAGCATTTT.

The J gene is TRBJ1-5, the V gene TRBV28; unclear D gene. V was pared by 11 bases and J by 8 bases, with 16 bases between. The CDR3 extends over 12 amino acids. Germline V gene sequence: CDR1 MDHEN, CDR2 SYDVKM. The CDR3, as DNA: TGTGCCTCAGCCGGGCCCCGGAAGCCCCAGCATTTT. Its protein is CASAGPRKPQHF. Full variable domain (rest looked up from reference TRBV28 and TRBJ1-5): DVKVTQSSRYLVKRTGEKVFLECVQDMDHENMFWYRQDPGLGLRLIYFSYDVKMKEKGDIPEGYSVSREKKERFSLILESASTNQTSMYLCASAGPRKPQHFGDGTRLSIL.

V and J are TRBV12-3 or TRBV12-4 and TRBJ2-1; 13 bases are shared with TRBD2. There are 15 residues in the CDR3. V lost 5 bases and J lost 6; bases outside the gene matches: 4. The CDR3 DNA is TGTGCCAGCAGTAAACTAGCGGGGGGGCGCAATGAGCAGTTCTTC. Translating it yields CASSKLAGGRNEQFF.

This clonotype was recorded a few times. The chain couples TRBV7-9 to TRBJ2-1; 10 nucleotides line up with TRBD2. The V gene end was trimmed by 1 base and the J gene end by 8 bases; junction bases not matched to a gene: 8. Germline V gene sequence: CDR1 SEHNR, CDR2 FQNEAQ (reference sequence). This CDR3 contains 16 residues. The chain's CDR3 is CASSLVPSGRWDEQFF. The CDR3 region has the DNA TGTGCCAGCAGCTTAGTTCCTAGCGGGAGATGGGATGAGCAGTTCTTC.

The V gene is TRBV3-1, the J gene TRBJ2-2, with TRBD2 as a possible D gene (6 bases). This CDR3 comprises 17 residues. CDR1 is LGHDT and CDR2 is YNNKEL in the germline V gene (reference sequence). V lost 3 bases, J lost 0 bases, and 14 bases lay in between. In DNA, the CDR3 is TGTGCCAGCAGCCAGCCGGGACTGTCAACGAACACCGGGGAGCTGTTTTTT. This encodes CASSQPGLSTNTGELFF.

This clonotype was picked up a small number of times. This chain's CDR3 is CASSLGGAGKLTYNEQFF. In DNA form, the CDR3 reads TGTGCCAGCAGCTTAGGGGGGGCGGGCAAGCTAACCTACAATGAGCAGTTCTTC. The genes are TRBV11-2 and TRBJ2-1; TRBD1 or TRBD2 may be the D gene (6 bases each). Germline V gene lookup returns CDR1 SGHAT and CDR2 FQNNGV. Trimming took off 1 base at V and 2 bases at J, with 18 bases between the two ends. The CDR3 has 18 amino acids.

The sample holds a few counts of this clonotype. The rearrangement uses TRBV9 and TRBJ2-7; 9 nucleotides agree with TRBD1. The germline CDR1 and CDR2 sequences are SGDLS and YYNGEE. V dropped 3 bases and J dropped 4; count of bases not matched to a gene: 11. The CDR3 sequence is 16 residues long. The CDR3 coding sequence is TGTGCCAGCAGCGCAAGACCCGGGACAGGGATGTACGAGCAGTACTTC. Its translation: CASSARPGTGMYEQYF.